This T cell receptor (beta chain) appears in the sequencing data of a study of OX40 agonist ivuxolimab in advanced cancers. V was trimmed by 4 bases and J by 7 bases, leaving 10 bases between them. CDR1 is LNHDA, CDR2 SQIVND, per germline (reference sequence). There are 13 residues in the CDR3. Overall study results and limits: The CD4+ and CD8+ T cells in the blood had expanded clonally by week 6 at 0.1 to 3.0 mg/kg.

Clones were read by immunoSEQ multiplex PCR, and TCRdb kept only the in-frame ones, dropping some. The data contain 50,000 to 65,000 clones, roughly 88% of them singletons. Worth noting for this clone: Its antigen is not identified.

V gene TRBV19 combines with J gene TRBJ2-2; maybe TRBD1 (6 bases). This TCR was recovered from an adult with an advanced solid tumor such as melanoma, head and neck, liver or kidney cancer. The sequencing used CD4+ or CD8+ T cells sorted from blood, collected in a trial of the OX40 agonist ivuxolimab. Here the CDR3 DNA reads TGTGCCAGTAGTAAAACAGGGTTCGGGGAGCTGTTTTTT. This gives the protein CASSKTGFGELFF.